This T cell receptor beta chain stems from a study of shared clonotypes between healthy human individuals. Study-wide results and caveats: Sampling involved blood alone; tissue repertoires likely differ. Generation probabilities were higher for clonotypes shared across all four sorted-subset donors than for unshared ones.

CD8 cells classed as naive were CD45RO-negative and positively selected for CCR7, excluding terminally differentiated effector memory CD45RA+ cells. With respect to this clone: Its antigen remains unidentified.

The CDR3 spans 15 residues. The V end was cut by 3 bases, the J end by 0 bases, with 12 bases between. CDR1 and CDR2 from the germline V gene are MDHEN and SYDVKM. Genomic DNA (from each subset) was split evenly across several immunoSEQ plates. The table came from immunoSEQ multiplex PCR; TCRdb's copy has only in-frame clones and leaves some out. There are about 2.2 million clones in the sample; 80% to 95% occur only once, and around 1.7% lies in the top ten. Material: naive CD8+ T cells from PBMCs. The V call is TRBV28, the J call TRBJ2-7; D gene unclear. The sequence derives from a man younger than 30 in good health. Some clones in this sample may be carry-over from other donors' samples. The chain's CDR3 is CASSFRQRSSYEQYF. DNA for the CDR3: TGTGCCAGCAGTTTCAGGCAGAGGAGCTCCTACGAGCAGTACTTC.